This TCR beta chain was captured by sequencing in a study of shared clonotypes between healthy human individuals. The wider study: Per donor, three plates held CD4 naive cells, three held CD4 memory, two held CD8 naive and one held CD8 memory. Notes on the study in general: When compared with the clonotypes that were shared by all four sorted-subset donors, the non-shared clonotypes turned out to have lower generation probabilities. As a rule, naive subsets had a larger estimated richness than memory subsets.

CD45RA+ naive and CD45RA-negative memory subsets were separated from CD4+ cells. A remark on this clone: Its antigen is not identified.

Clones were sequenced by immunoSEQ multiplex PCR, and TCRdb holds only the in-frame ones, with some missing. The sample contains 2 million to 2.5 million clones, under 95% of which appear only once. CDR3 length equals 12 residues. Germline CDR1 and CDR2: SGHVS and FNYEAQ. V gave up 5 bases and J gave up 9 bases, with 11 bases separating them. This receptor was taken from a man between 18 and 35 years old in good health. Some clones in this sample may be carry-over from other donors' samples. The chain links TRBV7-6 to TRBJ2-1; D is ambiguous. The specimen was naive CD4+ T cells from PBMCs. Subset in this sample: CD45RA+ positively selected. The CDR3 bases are TGTGCCAGCAGCCATCGGACCGGTGAGCAGTTCTTC. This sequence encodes CASSHRTGEQFF. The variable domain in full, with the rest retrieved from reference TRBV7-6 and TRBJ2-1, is GAGVSQSPRYKVTKRGQDVALRCDPISGHVSLYWYRQALGQGPEFLTYFNYEAQQDKSGLPNDRFSAERPEGSISTLTIQRTEQRDSAMYRCASSHRTGEQFFGPGTRLTVL.